This T cell receptor beta chain was documented in a study of identical twins. Study-wide findings and caveats: Fewer insertions characterized abundant cord blood beta clonotypes, whereas memory repertoires showed none. Beta out-of-frame twin sharing showed a weaker excess.

This CDR3 spans 16 amino acids. Losses at the gene ends were 3 bases for V and 8 bases for J; bases not matched to a gene: 14. The germline CDR1 and CDR2 sequences are MNHNS and SASEGT. TCRdb re-called the 5' RACE reads through MiXCR, storing one row per CDR3 protein. The table lists some 460,000 distinct CDR3 sequences, 14% of them singletons. In its sample, this clonotype was seen a few times. The antigen is undetermined. This sample was also put to use in a study of yellow fever vaccine responses in identical twins.

The V and J genes are TRBV6-1 and TRBJ2-7, with TRBD2 matching 9 bases. The origin of this receptor is a woman younger than 35 in good health. Sequenced material: CD4+ T cells sorted from blood. Written as DNA, the CDR3 is TGTGCCAGCAGTGATCCCATAGCGGGGGCCAGTTTGAAGCAGTACTTC. This encodes CASSDPIAGASLKQYF.